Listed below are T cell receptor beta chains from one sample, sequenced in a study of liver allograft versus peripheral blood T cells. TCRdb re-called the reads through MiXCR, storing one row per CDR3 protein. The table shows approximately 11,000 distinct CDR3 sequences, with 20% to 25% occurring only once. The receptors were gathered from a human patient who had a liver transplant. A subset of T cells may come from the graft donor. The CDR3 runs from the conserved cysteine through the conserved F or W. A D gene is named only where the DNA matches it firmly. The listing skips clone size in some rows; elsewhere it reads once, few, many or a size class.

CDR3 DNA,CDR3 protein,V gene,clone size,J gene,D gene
TGTGCCAGCAGCCAACAGGGAGGTGGTGAAAAACTGTTTTTT,CASSQQGGGEKLFF,TRBV25-1,few,TRBJ1-4,.
TGCGCCAGCAGCTTGATCGGGACAGGGTCCTATGGCTACACCTTC,CASSLIGTGSYGYTF,TRBV5-1,.,TRBJ1-2,TRBD1
TGTGCCAGTAGACCCAGGGGACAGGGAATCTACGGCTACACCTTC,CASRPRGQGIYGYTF,TRBV19,few,TRBJ1-2,TRBD1
TGCAGTGCTAGATGGACAGGGAACTATGGCTACACCTTC,CSARWTGNYGYTF,TRBV20-1,.,TRBJ1-2,TRBD1
TGTGCCAACTCGCAGGGGGCTACGCAGTATTTT,CANSQGATQYF,TRBV6-6,.,TRBJ2-3,TRBD1
TGTGCCAGCAGTTACCTCGGGACTAGCGGGATATACAATGAGCAGTTCTTC,CASSYLGTSGIYNEQFF,TRBV6-6,medium-sized,TRBJ2-1,TRBD2
TGTGCCATCAGTGCTAGAGGATGGGAGCAGTTCTTC,CAISARGWEQFF,TRBV10-3,medium-sized,TRBJ2-1,.
TGTGCCAGCAGTGCCGGACCTTTGGGGGGCTACACCTTC,CASSAGPLGGYTF,TRBV6-1,few,TRBJ1-2,.
TGTGCCAGCAGCTTAGCCACGTTGAATCAGCCCCAGCATTTT,CASSLATLNQPQHF,TRBV7-2,.,TRBJ1-5,.
TGCAGTGCTAGGATTCTAAGCAATCAGCCCCAGCATTTT,CSARILSNQPQHF,TRBV20-1,.,TRBJ1-5,.
TGTGCCAGCCAAAGGACGGAGCGGGTTAATTCACCCCTCCACTTT,CASQRTERVNSPLHF,TRBV6-6,medium-sized,TRBJ1-6,.
TGTGCCAGCAGTTTAGGAGGGCAACTAGGTGAAAAACTGTTTTTT,CASSLGGQLGEKLFF,TRBV28,few,TRBJ1-4,.
TGTGCCAGTAGGGGGGACAGGAGGTCGGAAGCTTTCTTT,CASRGDRRSEAFF,TRBV19,few,TRBJ1-1,TRBD1
TGTGCCAGTACCGACCACAGGGCCGGATTCTATGGCTACACCTTC,CASTDHRAGFYGYTF,TRBV19,medium-sized,TRBJ1-2,.
TGTGCCAGCGGACAGGGGGCGTCTTATGGCTACACCTTC,CASGQGASYGYTF,TRBV5-4,few,TRBJ1-2,TRBD1
TGTGCCAGCAGTGTGGGACAAAGAGGCCACGAGCAGTACTTC,CASSVGQRGHEQYF,TRBV6-1,many,TRBJ2-7,.
TGTGCCAGCTCACCGACGCAGACGGATTCCTATGGCTACACCTTC,CASSPTQTDSYGYTF,TRBV18,medium-sized,TRBJ1-2,.
TGTGCCAGCAGTCCCAGGGGATTAGCTAACTATGGCTACACCTTC,CASSPRGLANYGYTF,TRBV12-3/TRBV12-4,.,TRBJ1-2,.